The 13 T cell receptor beta chains reported below all come from one sample, sequenced in a study of cytomegalovirus exposure and HLA in healthy donors. The PCR used 60 Vbeta and 13 Jbeta primers. Sequencing was performed with immunoSEQ multiplex PCR; in TCRdb, only in-frame clones are kept and a portion is missing. The sample lists 150,000 to 200,000 clones, around 80% occurring once. Specimen: PBMCs. The receptors stem from a woman between 40 and 55 years old in good health and CMV-seropositive.

The rearrangement uses TRBV4-3 and TRBJ2-3, with TRBD2 matching over 14 bases. There are 20 residues in the CDR3. Germline values: CDR1 LGHNA, CDR2 YSLEER. The V segment lost 2 bases and the J segment 1 base; nucleotides outside the gene matches: 11. The CDR3 nucleotides are TGCGCCAGCAGCCAATACCCGGGACTAGCGGGAGATGGGGGCACAGATACGCAGTATTTT. Its protein product is CASSQYPGLAGDGGTDTQYF.

The table lists this clone with a count of one. This rearrangement joins TRBV9 to TRBJ2-1, with 9 bases aligning to TRBD2. The V segment lost 0 bases and the J segment 7 bases; nucleotides outside the gene matches: 5. In germline, CDR1 is SGDLS, CDR2 YYNGEE. The CDR3 is made up of 15 amino acids. CDR3 sequence (DNA): TGTGCCAGCAGCGTAGTTAGCGGGAGTTTGAATGAGCAGTTCTTC. It translates to CASSVVSGSLNEQFF.

CDR3 coding DNA: TGTGCCAGCAGCTTAGCTGTGACAGGGGGCCGGGAAAAACTGTTTTTT. Its protein is CASSLAVTGGREKLFF. This chain links TRBV7-9 with TRBJ1-4; TRBD1 agrees at 10 bases. Trimming at V came to 0 bases and at J to 8 bases, leaving 6 bases not matched to a gene. Looked up from germline, CDR1 is SEHNR and CDR2 is FQNEAQ (reference sequence). The CDR3 has 16 amino acids.

The chain is built from TRBV5-1 and TRBJ2-1; 10 positions agree with TRBD2. J gave up 12 bases and V 5 bases, and 14 bases lay outside the gene matches. The germline CDR1 and CDR2 sequences are SGHRS and YFSETQ. This CDR3 has 15 amino acids. The CDR3 sequence: CASRTGAGGADGQFF. The CDR3 DNA is TGCGCCAGCAGAACCGGAGCGGGAGGGGCCGATGGGCAGTTCTTC.

V is TRBV19 and J is TRBJ2-3; 14 bases are shared with TRBD2. Looked up from germline, CDR1 is LNHDA and CDR2 is SQIVND (reference sequence). The CDR3 is 16 residues long. The ends lost 5 bases at V and 4 bases at J; junction bases unmatched: 5. The CDR3 bases are TGTGCCAGTAGTCCAAGGACTAGCGGGAGGCCAGATACGCAGTATTTT. Its protein is CASSPRTSGRPDTQYF.

The chain combines TRBV6-1 with TRBJ2-2; D is unresolved. The CDR3 has 16 amino acids. Germline loops: CDR1 MNHNS, CDR2 SASEGT. With 2 bases removed from V and 0 bases from J, the gap between germline ends came to 10 bases. The CDR3 DNA follows: TGTGCCAGCAGTGAAAGCAGGCGCACGAACACCGGGGAGCTGTTTTTT. It is translated as CASSESRRTNTGELFF.

The chain couples TRBV6-1 to TRBJ1-1, with 8 nucleotides matching TRBD1. Trimming removed 6 bases from V and 6 bases from J; junction bases left unmatched: 6. Germline V gene sequence: CDR1 MNHNS, CDR2 SASEGT. CDR3 size: 13 residues. CDR3 coding DNA: TGTGCCAGCAGCTCGGACAGGGACTCTGAAGCTTTCTTT. This codes for CASSSDRDSEAFF.

The rearrangement uses TRBV7-8 and TRBJ2-1; 12 nucleotides agree with TRBD2. Per germline, CDR1 SGHVS and CDR2 FQNEAQ. The CDR3 length is 16 residues. The V gene end was trimmed by 6 bases and the J gene end by 7 bases; junction bases not matched to a gene: 10. The CDR3 loop is CASSYLLAGGRNEQFF. CDR3 bases: TGTGCCAGCAGTTACCTACTAGCGGGAGGTCGTAATGAGCAGTTCTTC.

The V and J genes are TRBV28 and TRBJ1-3, with D unclear. V gave up 5 bases and J gave up 0 bases, with 14 bases separating them. The CDR3 is made up of 16 amino acids. From germline, CDR1 is MDHEN and CDR2 SYDVKM. CDR3 amino acids: CASSPTGLSSGNTIYF. The CDR3 DNA is TGTGCCAGCAGTCCCACTGGGCTAAGCTCTGGAAACACCATATATTTT.

This clone has only a few counts. This rearrangement joins TRBV6-5 to TRBJ1-1; the D gene is possibly TRBD1 (5 bases). Trimming removed 0 bases from V and 7 bases from J, with 12 bases in between. This CDR3 is built from 14 residues. CDR1 and CDR2 (germline): MNHEY, SVGAGI. CDR3 nucleotides: TGTGCCAGCAGTTACTCCTACCAGACAGTTGAAGCTTTCTTT. This codes for CASSYSYQTVEAFF.

This chain links TRBV7-3 with TRBJ2-2; perhaps TRBD2 as D (6 bases). Germline CDR1 reads SGHTA; CDR2 reads FQGTGA. The CDR3 extends over 18 amino acids. Trimming stripped 3 bases from V and 4 bases from J, with 21 bases between. The CDR3 DNA follows: TGTGCCAGCAGCTTTAGCCTGGTGCGGGGTGAGCTCACCGGGGAGCTGTTTTTT. Amino acid sequence: CASSFSLVRGELTGELFF.

The CDR3 bases are TGTGCCAGTAGTCCGAATGGACAGGTACTCTCCTACGAGCAGTACTTC. Translation gives CASSPNGQVLSYEQYF. The genes are TRBV19 and TRBJ2-7, with 7 positions matching TRBD1. Looked up from germline, CDR1 is LNHDA and CDR2 is SQIVND (reference sequence). The CDR3 runs to 16 residues. After removal of 5 bases from V and 0 bases from J, the junction contained 10 bases not matched to a gene.

The chain combines TRBV11-2 with TRBJ2-5; 14 bases line up with TRBD2. The CDR3 consists of 16 residues. The ends lost 5 bases at V and 4 bases at J; junction bases unmatched: 6. Germline loops: CDR1 SGHAT, CDR2 FQNNGV. This chain's CDR3 is CASSRRTSGRRETQYF. CDR3 bases: TGTGCCAGCAGCCGCCGGACTAGCGGGAGGCGAGAGACCCAGTACTTC.